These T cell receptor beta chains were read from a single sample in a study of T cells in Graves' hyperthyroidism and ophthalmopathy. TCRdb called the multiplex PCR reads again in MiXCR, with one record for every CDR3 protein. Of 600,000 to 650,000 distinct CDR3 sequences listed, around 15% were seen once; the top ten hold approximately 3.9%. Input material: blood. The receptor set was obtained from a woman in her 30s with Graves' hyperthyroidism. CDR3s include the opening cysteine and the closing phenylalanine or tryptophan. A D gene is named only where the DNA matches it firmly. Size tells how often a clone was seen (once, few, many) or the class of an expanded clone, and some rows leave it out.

TGTGCCAGCAGTTACAACCCGGGTGAAAAACTGTTTTTT | CASSYNPGEKLFF | - | - | TRBJ1-4 | TRBV6-5
TGCAGCGTTCTCGGAATCGGAGGCAATCAGCCCCAGCATTTT | CSVLGIGGNQPQHF | many | - | TRBJ1-5 | TRBV29-1
TGCGCCAGCAGCCCCCCGGGGCTCACAGATACGCAGTATTTT | CASSPPGLTDTQYF | - | - | TRBJ2-3 | TRBV4-1
TGCAGTGCTAATTCCGGGACTAGCGGGACATACGAGCAGTACTTC | CSANSGTSGTYEQYF | many | TRBD2 | TRBJ2-7 | TRBV20-1
TGTGCCAGCACCCCGGGTTACGCCGGGGATGAAAAACTGTTTTTT | CASTPGYAGDEKLFF | many | - | TRBJ1-4 | TRBV28
TGCGCCAGCAGCTTAGAAGGGGTTAGCAATCAGCCCCAGCATTTT | CASSLEGVSNQPQHF | many | - | TRBJ1-5 | TRBV5-1
TGTGCCACCAGTGATTCTGGGACAGGGTTCTCTGAGCAGTTCTTC | CATSDSGTGFSEQFF | few | TRBD1 | TRBJ2-1 | TRBV24-1
TGTGCCAGCAGTTCAACGGGACTAGCTTACGGGGAGCTGTTTTTT | CASSSTGLAYGELFF | few | TRBD2 | TRBJ2-2 | TRBV2
TGCGCCAGCAGCTTGGCGGGTAGCGGGATTCAGTACTTC | CASSLAGSGIQYF | few | TRBD2 | TRBJ2-4 | TRBV5-1
TGTGCCAGCAGCAAACACGGACTAGCGGGCACAGATACGCAGTATTTT | CASSKHGLAGTDTQYF | - | TRBD2 | TRBJ2-3 | TRBV12-3/TRBV12-4
TGTGCCAGCAGTTACTCAAGTCTGACGGGAGGGCCGGAGGATACGCAGTATTTT | CASSYSSLTGGPEDTQYF | few | TRBD2 | TRBJ2-3 | TRBV6-5
TGTGCCAGCAGTTTAGGGTGGGAGGGGGCGAGCTTGCAGTATTTT | CASSLGWEGASLQYF | - | - | TRBJ2-3 | TRBV12-3/TRBV12-4
TGTGCCAGCAGCCAAGACAGGGGTGAGGGCTACACCTTC | CASSQDRGEGYTF | - | - | TRBJ1-2 | TRBV14
TGTGCCAGCAGCATCAGGGGATGGGACAGGACTGAAGCTTTCTTT | CASSIRGWDRTEAFF | many | TRBD1 | TRBJ1-1 | TRBV12-3/TRBV12-4
TGTGCCAGCAGCCGTTCCGGGACAGGGGGGAGCAATCAGCCCCAGCATTTT | CASSRSGTGGSNQPQHF | few | TRBD1 | TRBJ1-5 | TRBV7-2
TGTGCCAGTAGTATCCCCGGAGGAGCGAACACTGAAGCTTTCTTT | CASSIPGGANTEAFF | few | - | TRBJ1-1 | TRBV19
TGTGCCAGCGCTAACTACTACGAACTGAATGAAAAACTGTTTTTT | CASANYYELNEKLFF | - | - | TRBJ1-4 | TRBV19
TGTGCCAGCAGCTTAGAGGGCACTAATCAGCCCCAGCATTTT | CASSLEGTNQPQHF | - | - | TRBJ1-5 | TRBV7-9
TGTGCCAGCAGTTACCGGGGGTGGCAAGAGACCCAGTACTTC | CASSYRGWQETQYF | - | - | TRBJ2-5 | TRBV6-6
TGTGCCAGCAGGGGCAGCCAACACTACGAGCAGTACTTC | CASRGSQHYEQYF | many | - | TRBJ2-7 | TRBV28
TGTGCCAGTACAGAGGCTAGCGGGAATTTTCCCAATGAGCAGTTCTTC | CASTEASGNFPNEQFF | - | TRBD2 | TRBJ2-1 | TRBV19
TGTGCCAGCACAAGGGCTGGAAACACCATATATTTT | CASTRAGNTIYF | many | - | TRBJ1-3 | TRBV2
TGTGCCAGCACCCGAACCGGGACAGGGAGTTCACCCCTCCACTTT | CASTRTGTGSSPLHF | few | TRBD1 | TRBJ1-6 | TRBV28
TGCGCCAGCTCCCCCGGACAGTCCCTAAGTGGGGCCAACGTCCTGACTTTC | CASSPGQSLSGANVLTF | - | - | TRBJ2-6 | TRBV5-1
TGCGCCAGCAGCTTTCCAAAGTATGAAATTTCCTACAATGAGCAGTTCTTC | CASSFPKYEISYNEQFF | few | - | TRBJ2-1 | TRBV5-1